The entry that follows covers one T cell receptor beta chain sequence. Its antigen is as yet unknown. TCRdb's table, derived via immunoSEQ multiplex PCR, lists solely in-frame clones and lacks some. The repertoire includes millions of clones, approximately 94% of them detected once, and 0.85% to 1.3% sits in the top ten. CD45RO negativity and positive selection for CCR7 defined naive CD8 cells, a population that excluded terminally differentiated effector memory CD45RA+ cells. These data are taken from a study of shared clonotypes between healthy human individuals. Study information: Every donor yielded three CD4 naive, three CD4 memory, two CD8 naive and one CD8 memory plate.

Findings of the study overall: Generally, naive subsets (rather than memory subsets) showed larger estimated richness.

The source of this sequence is a man between 18 and 29 years old in good health. Material for sequencing was naive CD8+ T cells sorted from blood.

The CDR3 DNA follows: TGCGCCAGCAGCCAAGATCCAGCGGGGGGCCCCTACAATGAGCAGTTCTTC. This gives the protein CASSQDPAGGPYNEQFF. V usage is TRBV4-1 and J usage is TRBJ2-1; TRBD2 matches 9 bases. The CDR3 extends over 17 amino acids. In germline, CDR1 is MGHRA, CDR2 YSYEKL. V lost 0 bases, J lost 2 bases, and 5 bases stayed unmatched.